The clone carrying this T cell receptor (beta chain) has only a few counts. Its matching antigen is unknown. The CDR3 contains 15 residues. V shed 7 bases and J 4 bases; nucleotides not matched to a gene: 7. In germline, CDR1 is KGHDR, CDR2 SFDVKD. These data originate in a study of response to subunit inactivated influenza vaccine. Study outcomes and limitations: Only a handful of new T cells, the authors suggested, are recruited with each seasonal influenza vaccination.

TCRdb reprocessed the RT-PCR reads with MiXCR, giving one entry per CDR3 protein. Of around 490,000 distinct CDR3 sequences in the sample, less than 10% were seen once. This chain connects TRBV24-1 to TRBJ2-1; 9 bases are a match to TRBD1. This TCR was recovered from a man between 45 and 75 years old who received an inactivated influenza vaccine. Material: PBMCs from blood, obtained around 25 months after vaccination. CDR3 protein: CATSARDRVYNEQFF. The DNA for the CDR3 is TGTGCCACCAGCGCTCGGGACAGGGTTTACAATGAGCAGTTCTTC.